This entry lists 19 T cell receptor beta chains sequenced from one sample in a study of blood T cell repertoires in COVID-19. TCRdb's table, derived via immunoSEQ multiplex PCR, lists solely in-frame clones and lacks some. The table has around 160,000 clones, roughly 88% seen once; the top ten hold 8%. The sequenced sample was peripheral blood. These receptors were collected from a woman aged 55-75 years with COVID-19, enrolled during active disease.

CDR3: CSASVGRKHSFISEQYF. The CDR3 DNA is TGCAGTGCTAGTGTTGGCAGGAAACACTCATTTATATCCGAGCAGTACTTC. The chain couples TRBV20-1 to TRBJ2-7, with D uncertain. Germline CDR1 DFQATT, CDR2 SNEGSKA (reference sequence). V gave up 3 bases and J gave up 6 bases, with 27 bases separating them. The CDR3 runs 17 residues.

The chain links TRBV12-3 or TRBV12-4 to TRBJ2-7; D is perhaps TRBD1 (6 bases). V was trimmed by 1 base and J by 6 bases, leaving 10 bases between them. CDR3 size: 13 residues. CDR3 region: CASSLGDTSEQYF. CDR3 coding DNA: TGTGCCAGCAGTTTAGGGGACACCTCCGAGCAGTACTTC.

The chain is built from TRBV10-3 and TRBJ1-5, with TRBD1 matching 9 bases. This CDR3 is built from 17 residues. Germline trimming cut 5 bases from V and 0 bases from J; bases unmatched to any gene: 8. CDR1 is ENHRY and CDR2 is SYGVKD in the germline V gene. Written as DNA, the CDR3 is TGTGCCATCAGTTCGGGACAGGGTATAGGTAGCAATCAGCCCCAGCATTTT. Translation: CAISSGQGIGSNQPQHF.

This sequence joins TRBV13 and TRBJ2-7, with D possibly TRBD1 on 5 matching bases. Looked up from germline, CDR1 is PRHDT and CDR2 is FYEKMQ (reference sequence). V lost 3 bases to trimming and J lost 4 bases, with 7 bases between them. This CDR3 comprises 12 residues. The CDR3 DNA reads as TGTGCCAGCAGCTTTACAGGATACGAGCAGTACTTC. Amino acid sequence: CASSFTGYEQYF.

This sequence joins TRBV27 and TRBJ1-6, with a weak D call TRBD1 (5 bases). The V and J ends lost 4 bases and 3 bases respectively, with 10 bases between them. Germline CDR1 is MNHEY and CDR2 is SMNVEV (reference sequence). There are 15 residues in the CDR3. Written as DNA, the CDR3 is TGTGCCAGCAGTTGGGGGGGATTCTATAATTCACCCCTCCACTTT. Its translation: CASSWGGFYNSPLHF.

The chain is built from TRBV7-2 and TRBJ2-1; 9 nucleotides align to TRBD2. Germline values: CDR1 SGHTA, CDR2 FQGNSA. Trimming took 4 bases from V and 6 from J; bases not matched to a gene: 7. There are 15 residues in the CDR3. The chain's CDR3 is CASSSGTSFSNEQFF. CDR3 bases: TGTGCCAGCAGCTCCGGGACTAGCTTCTCCAATGAGCAGTTCTTC.

This clone was picked up one time. The CDR3, as DNA: TGTGCCTCCTCCCGGTCCTTCTCCTACGAGCAGTACTTC. As protein: CASSRSFSYEQYF. J is TRBJ2-7 and V is TRBV3-1 (or the pseudogene TRBV3-2); no clear D gene. The CDR3 is 13 residues long. CDR1 and CDR2 from the germline V gene are LGHDT and YNNKEL (reference sequence). V lost 11 bases, J lost 0 bases, and 14 bases lay in between.

V is TRBV11-2 and J is TRBJ1-1, with TRBD1 as a possible D gene (6 bases). V lost 4 bases and J lost 3, with 9 bases in between. CDR3 length: 13 residues. Germline CDR1 and CDR2: SGHAT and FQNNGV. The CDR3 sequence is CASSSEGDTEAFF. The DNA of the CDR3 is TGTGCCAGCAGCTCTGAGGGGGACACTGAAGCTTTCTTT.

The chain links TRBV6-2 or TRBV6-3 to TRBJ1-2, with TRBD1 as a possible D gene (6 bases). The ends were cut back, 2 bases at V and 2 bases at J, with 9 bases in the middle. Germline V gives CDR1 MNHEY, CDR2 SVGEGT. The CDR3 loop spans 14 amino acids. CDR3 DNA: TGTGCCAGCAGTTACATTACAGGGAACTATGGCTACACCTTC. Its protein product is CASSYITGNYGYTF.

The chain employs TRBV4-1 and TRBJ2-7; 8 bases map to TRBD2. The ends lost 1 base at V and 2 bases at J; junction bases unmatched: 7. Germline CDR1 is MGHRA and CDR2 is YSYEKL. The CDR3 spans 16 residues. CDR3: CASSQALTGGTYEQYF. The CDR3 DNA is TGCGCCAGCAGCCAAGCCCTCACGGGGGGGACCTACGAGCAGTACTTC.

V and J are TRBV29-1 and TRBJ2-7; 7 bases fit TRBD1. Germline trimming cut 7 bases from V and 2 bases from J; bases unmatched to any gene: 8. The germline gives CDR1 SQVTM, CDR2 ANQGSEA. This CDR3 has 13 residues. The CDR3 here is CSATGLLPYEQYF. The CDR3 DNA sequence: TGCAGCGCGACAGGGCTGCTCCCCTACGAGCAGTACTTC.

The chain employs TRBV2 and TRBJ2-5; D perhaps matches TRBD2 (6 bases). Germline V CDR1 and CDR2: SNHLY, FYNNEI. CDR3 length: 12 amino acids. Trimming took 8 bases from V and 5 from J, leaving 12 bases between them. The chain's CDR3 is CASEGGGETQYF. CDR3 nucleotides: TGTGCCAGCGAGGGCGGAGGGGAGACCCAGTACTTC.

This chain's CDR3 is CASSQDWYGEEKLFF. CDR3 nucleotide sequence: TGTGCCAGCAGCCAAGATTGGTACGGGGAGGAAAAACTGTTTTTT. The V call is TRBV3-1 (or the pseudogene TRBV3-2), the J call TRBJ1-4, with D uncertain. The CDR3 consists of 15 residues. CDR1 and CDR2 from the germline V gene are LGHDT and YNNKEL (reference sequence). Trimming left V 0 bases short and J 8 bases short, with 13 bases between.

V and J are TRBV6-4 and TRBJ2-3; perhaps TRBD2 as D (6 bases). There are 16 residues in the CDR3. V was shortened by 4 bases and J by 0 bases, with 14 bases between the two germline ends. CDR1 is MRHNA, CDR2 SNTAGT, per germline. The CDR3 loop is CASSGPPGTSTDTQYF. The CDR3 DNA is TGTGCCAGCAGTGGCCCCCCGGGGACTAGCACAGATACGCAGTATTTT.

The gene calls are TRBV7-8 and TRBJ2-1, with D possibly TRBD1 on 6 matching bases. Trimming stripped 1 base from V and 6 bases from J, with 10 bases between. CDR1 SGHVS and CDR2 FQNEAQ come from the germline V gene. The CDR3 consists of 14 residues. The CDR3 protein is CASSLGQGSNEQFF. For the CDR3, the DNA is TGTGCCAGCAGCTTAGGTCAGGGGAGCAATGAGCAGTTCTTC.

V gene TRBV10-3 combines with J gene TRBJ1-1; 9 nucleotides line up with TRBD1. V shed 5 bases, J shed 1 base, and the junction held 2 bases outside the gene matches. The CDR3 length is 14 residues. Germline V gene data show CDR1 as ENHRY and CDR2 as SYGVKD. The CDR3 coding sequence is TGTGCCATCAGTAAGACAGGGGGGAACACTGAAGCTTTCTTT. This gives the protein CAISKTGGNTEAFF.

This rearrangement joins TRBV27 to TRBJ2-1; no clear D gene. The CDR3 extends over 13 amino acids. Trimming stripped 5 bases from V and 7 bases from J, with 12 bases between. The V gene's germline CDR1 is MNHEY and CDR2 SMNVEV (reference sequence). The CDR3 loop is CASSPWYSNEQFF. CDR3 DNA: TGTGCCAGCAGTCCCTGGTACTCTAATGAGCAGTTCTTC.

The chain links TRBV3-1 (or the pseudogene TRBV3-2) to TRBJ1-1, with 8 bases identical to TRBD1. V shed 4 bases and J 8 bases; nucleotides not matched to a gene: 6. CDR1 and CDR2 (germline): LGHDT, YNNKEL (reference sequence). This CDR3 region has 13 residues. The CDR3 coding sequence is TGTGCCAGCAGCCTCGGACAGGGTTCGGAAGCTTTCTTT. Encoded protein: CASSLGQGSEAFF.

V is TRBV2 and J is TRBJ1-2; TRBD1 matches 9 bases. Unmatched junction bases numbered 3, after V lost 6 bases and J lost 7 bases. The CDR3 contains 12 residues. Looked up from germline, CDR1 is SNHLY and CDR2 is FYNNEI. The chain's CDR3 is CASSGTGSGYTF. In DNA, the CDR3 is TGTGCCAGCAGCGGGACAGGGAGTGGCTACACCTTC.